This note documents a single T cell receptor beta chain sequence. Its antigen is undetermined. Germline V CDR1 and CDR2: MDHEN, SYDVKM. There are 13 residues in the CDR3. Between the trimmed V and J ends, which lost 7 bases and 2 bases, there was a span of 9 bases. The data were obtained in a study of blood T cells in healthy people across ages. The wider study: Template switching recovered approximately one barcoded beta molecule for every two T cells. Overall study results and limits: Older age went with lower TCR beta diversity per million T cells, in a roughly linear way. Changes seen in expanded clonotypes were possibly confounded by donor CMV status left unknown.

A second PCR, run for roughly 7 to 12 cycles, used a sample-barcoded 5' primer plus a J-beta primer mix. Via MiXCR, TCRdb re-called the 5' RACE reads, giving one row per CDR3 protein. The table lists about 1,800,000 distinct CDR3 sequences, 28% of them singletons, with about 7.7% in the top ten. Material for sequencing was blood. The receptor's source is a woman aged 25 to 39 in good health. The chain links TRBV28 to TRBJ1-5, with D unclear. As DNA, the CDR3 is TGTGCCAGCAAACTCTCGGGCAATCAGCCCCAGCATTTT. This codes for CASKLSGNQPQHF.